Following are 5 T cell receptor beta chains from one sample sequenced in a study of cytomegalovirus exposure and HLA in healthy donors. Primers for the PCR totalled 60 Vbeta and 13 Jbeta. Sequencing was performed with immunoSEQ multiplex PCR; in TCRdb, only in-frame clones are kept and a portion is missing. The sample shows some 150,000 clones, 55% to 75% of them seen only once. Sequencing was performed on PBMCs. All receptors derive from a woman aged 60-70 years in good health and CMV-seropositive.

The J gene is TRBJ2-7, the V gene TRBV30; 8 positions agree with TRBD1. The CDR3 has 13 amino acids. The ends lost 2 bases at V and 2 bases at J; junction bases unmatched: 2. Germline values: CDR1 GTSNPN, CDR2 SVGIG (reference sequence). DNA for the CDR3: TGTGCCTGGAGTCGGGACAGGCCCTACGAGCAGTACTTC. Amino acids: CAWSRDRPYEQYF.

Concerning this clone: Compared with germline, one end of the junction differs, possibly owing to a read error. The rearrangement links TRBV7-3 to TRBJ2-2; 9 nucleotides match TRBD2. CDR3 size: 17 residues. Germline CDR1 is SGHTA and CDR2 is FQGTGA. CDR3 region: CASSLTPSGTLTGELFF. In DNA, the CDR3 is TGTGCCAGCAGCCTAACCCCTAGCGGGACTCTCACCGGGGAGCTGTTTTTT.

This clone was detected only a few times. Here the CDR3 DNA reads TGTGCCAGCAGTTACTCAGGGGTCAACTCCTACGAGCAGTACTTC. Protein product: CASSYSGVNSYEQYF. V gene TRBV6-5 combines with J gene TRBJ2-7; possible D gene TRBD1, 5 bases. The germline gives CDR1 MNHEY, CDR2 SVGAGI. CDR3 length equals 15 residues. The V end was cut by 0 bases, the J end by 0 bases, with 9 bases between.

This chain links TRBV7-2 with TRBJ1-4; maybe TRBD1 (5 bases). Germline CDR1 reads SGHTA; CDR2 reads FQGNSA. The CDR3 consists of 14 residues. The germline V and J ends were trimmed by 4 bases and 5 bases, with 11 bases remaining between them. CDR3 in amino acids: CASSSYGGNEKLFF. The DNA of the CDR3 is TGTGCCAGCAGCTCGTACGGGGGGAATGAAAAACTGTTTTTT.

The chain joins TRBV4-1 to TRBJ1-5, with D unresolved. Trimming removed 3 bases at V and 5 bases at J, with 8 bases between. There are 13 residues in the CDR3. In germline, CDR1 is MGHRA, CDR2 YSYEKL. In nucleotides, the CDR3 is TGCGCCAGCAGCCACTTTCTAGATCAGCCCCAGCATTTT. It yields the protein CASSHFLDQPQHF.